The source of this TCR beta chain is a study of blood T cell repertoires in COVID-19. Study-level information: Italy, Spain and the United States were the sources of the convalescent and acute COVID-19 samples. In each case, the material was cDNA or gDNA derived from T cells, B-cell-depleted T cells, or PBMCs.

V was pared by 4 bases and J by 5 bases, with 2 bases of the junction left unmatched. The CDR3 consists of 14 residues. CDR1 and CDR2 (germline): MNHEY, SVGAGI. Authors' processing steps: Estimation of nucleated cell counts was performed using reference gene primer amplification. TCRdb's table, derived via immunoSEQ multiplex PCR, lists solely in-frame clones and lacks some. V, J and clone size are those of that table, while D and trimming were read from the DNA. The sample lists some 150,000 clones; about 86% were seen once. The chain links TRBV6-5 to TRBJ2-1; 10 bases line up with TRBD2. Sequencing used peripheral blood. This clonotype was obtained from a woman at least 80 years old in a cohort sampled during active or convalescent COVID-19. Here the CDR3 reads CASSFGLADNEQFF. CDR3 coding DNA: TGTGCCAGCAGTTTCGGACTAGCGGACAATGAGCAGTTCTTC.